This T cell receptor (beta chain) was observed in a study of shared clonotypes between healthy human individuals. General study points: Larger estimated richness was generally seen in naive subsets than in memory subsets.

The data were produced by immunoSEQ multiplex PCR, yet TCRdb's version contains in-frame clones alone and is incomplete. Here the sample spans about 360,000 clones, around 70% being singletons. Notes on this clone: Its target is unknown.

Germline V gene lookup returns CDR1 SGHRS and CDR2 YFSETQ. The CDR3 is made up of 16 amino acids. Unmatched junction bases numbered 10, after V lost 4 bases and J lost 5 bases. The sample was memory CD4+ T cells sorted from blood. Subset reported: CD45RA-negative fraction. The TCR comes from a man aged 25 to 45 in good health. The chain combines TRBV5-1 with TRBJ2-3, with 10 bases matching TRBD2. CDR3 residues: CASSVLAGGSQDTQYF. CDR3 coding DNA: TGCGCCAGCAGCGTCTTAGCGGGAGGATCCCAAGATACGCAGTATTTT.